This TCR beta chain was observed in a study of cytotoxic CD8 clonotypes in ibrutinib-treated CLL. Study details: Partial response occurred in about 25 patients and complete response in 2; at median around 5.5 years, approximately 14 remained remitted and approximately twelve progressed. Mean productive templates were 255,043; mean productive rearrangements were 94,082. Study-level results: Relative to age-matched healthy donors, clonality at baseline was higher, and it tracked circulating CD8+ T-cell counts.

The data were produced by immunoSEQ multiplex PCR, yet TCRdb's version contains in-frame clones alone and is incomplete. The data show 150,000 or so clones, 70% to 85% seen once. Worth noting for this clone: Antigen specificity is unknown.

The J segment lost 6 bases and the V segment lost 6 bases, leaving 0 bases of the junction unmatched. CDR1 and CDR2 (germline): MDHEN, SYDVKM. The CDR3 sequence is 12 residues long. This chain links TRBV28 with TRBJ1-5, with 9 bases lining up with TRBD1. This specimen consisted of PBMCs, obtained after 24 months of ibrutinib treatment. The TCR sequence derives from a human donor with chronic lymphocytic leukemia. This CDR3 is CASRQGAQPQHF. In DNA form, the CDR3 reads TGTGCCAGCAGACAGGGGGCTCAGCCCCAGCATTTT.